This entry is about one T cell receptor beta chain. Its specificity is not known. The read comes to an end 3 residues before the CDR3 does, leaving the germline J gene to fill in the end. Libraries were prepared by immunoSEQ multiplex PCR; TCRdb keeps only in-frame clonotypes and omits some of them. The repertoire consists of about 19,000 clones, none detected only once. This sample was included in a study of T cell clonality in common variable immunodeficiency. Germline values: CDR1 DFQATT, CDR2 SNEGSKA (reference sequence). The V and J ends lost 5 bases and 0 bases, in that order; junction bases with no gene match: 2. There are 14 residues in the CDR3. Most patients and controls had Caucasian heritage. Blood samples were heparinized, about 5 to 9 ml per donor. Study results and limitations: Compared with healthy controls, CVID subjects showed increased TCRbeta clonality, mostly in about a third. Fewer deletions and N-nucleotide insertions were reportedly seen in common variable immunodeficiency TCR beta sequences. T cell subpopulation sequencing would be needed to explain CVID clonality.

The chain employs TRBV20-1 and TRBJ2-3; 10 nucleotides match TRBD2. Sequencing was carried out using peripheral blood mononuclear cells. The TCR sequence derives from a human donor with common variable immunodeficiency. CDR3 DNA, as far as it was read: TGCAGTGCTCCTAGCGGGGGAAGCACAGATACG. Translated: CSAPSGGSTDT. The complete CDR3 sequence is CSAPSGGSTDTQYF.